This TCR beta chain was captured by sequencing in a study of T cell responses to AZD1222 COVID-19 vaccine. This clone was seen only once. This table comes from immunoSEQ multiplex PCR, and its TCRdb copy is limited to in-frame clones, with some not included. Of 90,000 to 110,000 clones in the sample, 90% to 95% are singletons; the top ten hold 7% to 9%. V was pared by 2 bases and J by 4 bases, with 12 bases between. The CDR3 contains 14 residues. Germline V gene sequence: CDR1 SGHRS, CDR2 YFSETQ. The chain combines TRBV5-1 with TRBJ1-1; a possible D gene is TRBD1 (5 bases). The receptor comes from an adult in good health. Sequencing used peripheral blood, obtained on day 0 of AZD1222 vaccination. This chain's CDR3 is CASSLEGRATEAFF. The CDR3 DNA follows: TGCGCCAGCAGCTTAGAGGGGAGAGCCACTGAAGCTTTCTTT.